This passage covers 15 T cell receptor beta chains from one sample sequenced in a study of blood T cell repertoires in COVID-19. The method was immunoSEQ multiplex PCR; TCRdb's version includes in-frame clones alone and lacks a portion of them. The table includes fewer than 110,000 clones, around 90% detected once. Sequences were obtained from peripheral blood. These TCRs come from a man aged 50 to 60 with acute or convalescent COVID-19.

The V gene is TRBV30, the J gene TRBJ1-1, with D hard to call. Trimming stripped 5 bases from V and 1 base from J, with 11 bases between. This CDR3 has 13 amino acids. CDR1 is GTSNPN, CDR2 SVGIG, per germline (reference sequence). For the CDR3, the DNA is TGTGCCTGGTGCGCGTCGGGGAACACTGAAGCTTTCTTT. Translation: CAWCASGNTEAFF.

The V and J genes are TRBV5-1 and TRBJ1-3, with 9 bases lining up with TRBD1. The J segment lost 7 bases and the V segment lost 3 bases, leaving 2 bases of the junction unmatched. The CDR3 contains 13 residues. Germline lookup yields CDR1 SGHRS and CDR2 YFSETQ. The CDR3 nucleotides read TGCGCCAGCAGCTGGACAGGGGATAACACCATATATTTT. Its translation: CASSWTGDNTIYF.

The chain links TRBV7-6 to TRBJ1-6, with TRBD1 matching 10 bases. The CDR3 runs to 16 residues. With V trimmed by 4 bases and J by 3 bases, 3 bases remained unmatched. Germline values: CDR1 SGHVS, CDR2 FNYEAQ. The CDR3 sequence is CASSSGTGDYNSPLHF. In DNA form, the CDR3 reads TGTGCCAGCAGCTCCGGGACAGGGGACTATAATTCACCCCTCCACTTT.

About this clone: The same CDR3 can be traced to other DNA sequences in this sample. The rearrangement uses TRBV9 and TRBJ1-1; 8 nucleotides align to TRBD1. Germline CDR1 reads SGDLS; CDR2 reads YYNGEE. CDR3 size: 13 residues. V was pared by 2 bases and J by 4 bases, with 1 base of the junction left unmatched. The CDR3, as DNA: TGTGCCAGCAGCGTCACAGGGGGCACTGAAGCTTTCTTT. Residues: CASSVTGGTEAFF. Based on the CDR3 plus reference TRBV9 and TRBJ1-1, the full variable domain is DSGVTQTPKHLITATGQRVTLRCSPRSGDLSVYWYQQSLDQGLQFLIQYYNGEERAKGNILERFSAQQFPDLHSELNLSSLELGDSALYFCASSVTGGTEAFFGQGTRLTVV.

The chain carries TRBV6-2 or TRBV6-3 and TRBJ2-7, with 12 bases identical to TRBD2. The CDR3 totals 16 residues. V was pared by 6 bases and J by 2 bases, with 8 bases of the junction left unmatched. From germline, CDR1 is MNHEY and CDR2 SVGEGT. DNA for the CDR3: TGTGCCAGCAGCCCTACTAGCGGGGGGCCGACCTACGAGCAGTACTTC. It yields the protein CASSPTSGGPTYEQYF.

Regarding this clone: One end of the junction varies from germline; a read error may be responsible. The V gene is TRBV4-3, the J gene TRBJ2-1, with TRBD2 as a possible D gene (6 bases). Germline loops: CDR1 LGHNA, CDR2 YSLEER. This CDR3 contains 13 residues. The CDR3, as DNA: TGCGCCAGCAGCCAAAACGGGGGATCCCCCAGGGTCTTC. Translating gives CASSQNGGSPRVF.

This chain's CDR3 is CASSRDRGGPYEQYF. DNA of the CDR3: TGTGCCAGCAGCCGAGACAGGGGGGGTCCCTACGAGCAGTACTTC. The genes are TRBV6-6 and TRBJ2-7, with TRBD1 matching 9 bases. CDR1 and CDR2 from the germline V gene are MNHNY and SVGAGI (reference sequence). The V and J ends lost 6 bases and 2 bases, in that order; junction bases with no gene match: 8. The CDR3 runs to 15 residues.

CDR3 sequence reads: CASSRGVNTGELFF. In DNA, the CDR3 is TGTGCCAGCAGCCGGGGGGTGAACACCGGGGAGCTGTTTTTT. V usage is TRBV11-2 and J usage is TRBJ2-2; TRBD2 agrees at 7 bases. From germline, CDR1 is SGHAT and CDR2 FQNNGV. Trimming at V came to 5 bases and at J to 1 base, leaving 1 base not matched to a gene. CDR3 length equals 14 residues. Drawing the rest from reference TRBV11-2 and TRBJ2-2, the complete variable domain is EAGVAQSPRYKIIEKRQSVAFWCNPISGHATLYWYQQILGQGPKLLIQFQNNGVVDDSQLPKDRFSAERLKGVDSTLKIQPAKLEDSAVYLCASSRGVNTGELFFGEGSRLTVL.

The count of this clone is one. This chain links TRBV6-6 with TRBJ1-1, with 8 bases fitting TRBD1. The CDR3 spans 13 residues. Trimming cost V 11 bases and J 4 bases; bases outside gene matches: 9. Germline V gene lookup returns CDR1 MNHNY and CDR2 SVGAGI (reference sequence). This CDR3 is CACQDRVGTEAFF. Written as DNA, the CDR3 is TGTGCCTGCCAGGACAGGGTAGGCACTGAAGCTTTCTTT.

This chain joins TRBV5-4 and TRBJ2-2; TRBD1 aligns across 9 bases. The V gene end was trimmed by 4 bases and the J gene end by 2 bases; junction bases not matched to a gene: 6. The CDR3 is 16 residues long. Germline CDR1 is SGHNT and CDR2 is YYREEE (reference sequence). CDR3 residues: CASSPRTGANTGELFF. In DNA form, the CDR3 reads TGTGCCAGCAGCCCCAGGACAGGGGCAAACACCGGGGAGCTGTTTTTT.

The CDR3 is CASSPGRGIQYF. In nucleotides, the CDR3 is TGTGCCAGCAGCCCTGGACGGGGAATTCAGTACTTC. The chain joins TRBV7-9 to TRBJ2-4, with TRBD2 as a possible D gene (5 bases). Germline V gene sequence: CDR1 SEHNR, CDR2 FQNEAQ (reference sequence). Trimming stripped 5 bases from V and 10 bases from J, with 12 bases between. This CDR3 contains 12 residues. The full variable domain, completed using reference TRBV7-9 and TRBJ2-4, is DTGVSQNPRHKITKRGQNVTFRCDPISEHNRLYWYRQTLGQGPEFLTYFQNEAQLEKSRLLSDRFSAERPKGSFSTLEIQRTEQGDSAMYLCASSPGRGIQYFGAGTRLSVL.

The chain has TRBV24-1 and TRBJ2-7; 10 bases map to TRBD1. Germline assignment: CDR1 KGHDR and CDR2 SFDVKD. The ends lost 10 bases at V and 3 bases at J; junction bases unmatched: 8. The CDR3 extends over 14 amino acids. CDR3 sequence (DNA): TGTGCCACTTCCAAGGGACAGGGGAACTACGAGCAGTACTTC. Amino acids: CATSKGQGNYEQYF.

CDR3 DNA sequence: TGCGCCAGCAGCAGAGCAGGTTCTAGCACAGATACGCAGTATTTT. This sequence encodes CASSRAGSSTDTQYF. The chain joins TRBV5-1 to TRBJ2-3; no clear D gene. The CDR3 loop spans 15 amino acids. Germline assignment: CDR1 SGHRS and CDR2 YFSETQ. V shed 4 bases and J shed 0 bases, with 12 bases lying between them.

The J gene is TRBJ1-2, the V gene TRBV11-1; 10 bases map to TRBD1. J was trimmed by 3 bases and V by 1 base; bases with no gene match: 5. The germline CDR1 and CDR2 sequences are SGHAT and FQDESV (reference sequence). The CDR3 totals 16 residues. DNA for the CDR3: TGTGCCAGCAGCTTAGTTCCTGGACAGGGGGACTATGGCTACACCTTC. Translation: CASSLVPGQGDYGYTF.

This chain links TRBV2 with TRBJ1-2, with 7 bases identical to TRBD1. CDR1 SNHLY and CDR2 FYNNEI come from the germline V gene. Germline trimming cut 6 bases from V and 4 bases from J; bases unmatched to any gene: 8. This CDR3 is built from 14 residues. CDR3 protein: CASSRDSSFYGYTF. The CDR3 DNA reads TGTGCCAGCAGCCGGGACAGCAGCTTCTATGGCTACACCTTC.